This TCR beta chain comes out of a study of spatial heterogeneity in lung cancer. About the research overall: Consistently, beta-chain sequences turned up in larger numbers than alpha-chain sequences did.

Germline CDR1 and CDR2: SGHTA and FQGNSA. This CDR3 is 12 amino acids long. Trimming pared 1 base from V and 7 bases from J, leaving 7 bases between. The sample's time point: sample taken at primary tumor resection. Whole RNA, isolated from tumor, nontumor lung or frozen PBMC, was sequenced without prior sorting. Every TCR cDNA molecule carried a tag that served as a unique molecular identifier. TCRdb redid the calling of the 5' RACE reads with MiXCR, one entry per CDR3 protein. Here the sample spans about 92,000 distinct CDR3 sequences, roughly 12% being singletons. Findings and caveats of the study: Ubiquitous expanded tumor TCRs appeared in blood more at resection than follow-up.

A note on this clonotype: The antigen is undetermined.

Sequencing used PBMCs, obtained at surgery. The chain employs TRBV7-2 and TRBJ1-1; D ambiguous. The receptor comes from a male donor with early-stage non-small cell lung cancer. The CDR3 loop is CASSLDWGEAFF. CDR3 DNA: TGTGCCAGCAGCTTAGATTGGGGTGAAGCTTTCTTT.